The 9 T cell receptor beta chains given below trace back to one sample, sequenced in a study of blood T cell repertoires in COVID-19. Only in-frame clones appear in the TCRdb table, and some are missing; sequencing was by immunoSEQ multiplex PCR. The sample contains about 240,000 clones, roughly 89% of which appear only once. Sequencing was performed on PBMCs or T cells enriched from blood (not recorded which). The receptors shown here come from a woman in her twenties or thirties with acute COVID-19.

V and J are TRBV19 and TRBJ1-2; D not certain. The germline V gene encodes CDR1 LNHDA and CDR2 SQIVND (reference sequence). Trimming removed 5 bases from V and 6 bases from J, with 19 bases in between. The CDR3 length is 15 residues. The CDR3 nucleotides are TGTGCCAGTAGTCTTATGGGGAGGGCTCGCGATGGCTACACCTTC. It is translated as CASSLMGRARDGYTF.

The rearrangement links TRBV27 to TRBJ1-5; TRBD1 agrees at 9 bases. CDR1 is MNHEY and CDR2 is SMNVEV in the germline V gene (reference sequence). There are 14 residues in the CDR3. With V trimmed by 2 bases and J by 5 bases, 1 base remained unmatched. The CDR3 bases are TGTGCCAGCAGTTTAAGACAGGGGGATCAGCCCCAGCATTTT. Encoded protein: CASSLRQGDQPQHF.

The chain uses TRBV18 and TRBJ1-5; D ambiguous. The germline gives CDR1 KGHSH, CDR2 LQKENI. V was cut by 4 bases and J by 0 bases, with 7 bases left in between. The CDR3 has 14 residues. CDR3 loop: CASSQQDSNQPQHF. The CDR3 DNA sequence: TGTGCCAGCTCACAACAAGATAGCAATCAGCCCCAGCATTTT.

This chain uses TRBV7-2 with TRBJ2-1; 9 positions match TRBD2. The CDR3 is 15 amino acids. The germline V gene encodes CDR1 SGHTA and CDR2 FQGNSA. Trimming removed 3 bases from V and 7 bases from J; junction bases left unmatched: 7. The DNA of the CDR3 is TGTGCCAGCAGCTTCGGGGCGGGGGGGCTTAATGAGCAGTTCTTC. Protein product: CASSFGAGGLNEQFF.

The V gene is TRBV29-1, the J gene TRBJ1-2; 7 bases map to TRBD1. The CDR3 is 17 amino acids. V trimming: 7 bases; J trimming: 4 bases; junction bases outside the gene matches: 21. The germline V gene encodes CDR1 SQVTM and CDR2 ANQGSEA. CDR3 nucleotide sequence: TGCAGCGCCCCCGGGACAGAGGGAGGACCGGAAATCTATGGCTACACCTTC. Its protein is CSAPGTEGGPEIYGYTF.

The genes are TRBV7-9 and TRBJ1-1; D perhaps matches TRBD1 (5 bases). Deletions cut 7 bases from V and 3 bases from J, with 15 bases between. This CDR3 is built from 14 residues. The germline V gene has CDR1 SEHNR and CDR2 FQNEAQ (reference sequence). CDR3 in amino acids: CASNQGGRHTEAFF. The CDR3 coding sequence is TGTGCCAGCAACCAGGGAGGCCGCCACACTGAAGCTTTCTTT.

This clone was picked up a small number of times. V usage is TRBV2 and J usage is TRBJ2-7, with 7 bases lining up with TRBD2. Germline assignment: CDR1 SNHLY and CDR2 FYNNEI. The V and J ends lost 6 bases and 3 bases, in that order; junction bases with no gene match: 8. The CDR3 runs 14 residues. CDR3 nucleotides: TGTGCCAGCAGAGTCAAGGGAGGGGTCTACGAGCAGTACTTC. It is translated as CASRVKGGVYEQYF.

Points on this clone: Other DNA sequences in this specimen translate into the identical CDR3. The chain's CDR3 is CASSPRTGSYEQYF. CDR3 nucleotides: TGCGCCAGCAGCCCAAGGACAGGCTCCTACGAGCAGTACTTC. The chain combines TRBV5-1 with TRBJ2-7; 7 bases are a match to TRBD1. V was clipped by 4 bases and J by 0 bases; unmatched bases: 4. The CDR3 has 14 amino acids. CDR1 is SGHRS, CDR2 YFSETQ, per germline.

The chain joins TRBV14 to TRBJ1-4; 9 nucleotides align to TRBD1. The germline CDR1 and CDR2 sequences are SGHDN and FVKESK. After removal of 3 bases from V and 7 bases from J, the junction contained 3 bases not matched to a gene. The CDR3 length is 14 residues. Written as DNA, the CDR3 is TGTGCCAGCAGCCACGGGACAGGGCCTGAAAAACTGTTTTTT. Residues: CASSHGTGPEKLFF.